This TCR beta chain was captured in a study of spatial heterogeneity in lung cancer. Study-level points and caveats: Detection of ubiquitous tumor TCRs in blood was higher at resection than follow-up.

TCRdb re-called the 5' RACE reads with MiXCR, one entry per CDR3 protein. This sample yields about 40,000 distinct CDR3 sequences, of which approximately 5.5% are seen a single time; just over 25% belongs to the top ten. This CDR3 is built from 15 residues. V dropped 8 bases and J dropped 3 bases, with 14 bases sitting between them. Germline CDR1 is SEHNR and CDR2 is FQNEAQ (reference sequence). Time point reported: sample taken at primary tumor resection. Untreated early-stage non-small cell lung cancer patients, over 55 in total, were the donors. The sequenced material consisted of unsorted whole RNA from tumor, nontumor lung or frozen PBMC. This clonotype was counted at least ten times. Its antigen is undetermined.

The clonotype was recovered from a female donor with early-stage non-small cell lung cancer. The chain links TRBV7-9 to TRBJ1-6, with D maybe TRBD1 (6 bases). This specimen consisted of PBMCs, obtained at surgery. The CDR3 protein is CASLGTPNYNSPLHF. The CDR3 nucleotides read TGTGCCAGCCTCGGGACACCTAACTATAATTCACCCCTCCACTTT.